This T cell receptor beta chain was captured in a study of blood T cell repertoires in COVID-19. Study-wide context: Researchers got acute and convalescent COVID-19 samples from the United States, Italy and Spain. The analysed material was cDNA or gDNA that came from T cells, B-cell-depleted T cells, or PBMCs.

V dropped 4 bases and J dropped 1; count of bases not matched to a gene: 7. CDR3 length: 16 amino acids. CDR1 KGHDR and CDR2 SFDVKD come from the germline V gene. In the authors' methods: The authors estimated nucleated cell counts from reference gene primer amplification. Method: immunoSEQ multiplex PCR; TCRdb's copy keeps in-frame clones and lacks some. V, J and clone size derive from that table, while D and trimming were established from the DNA sequence. The top ten clones hold roughly 47% of a sample with about 41,000 clones, about 80% of them seen once. The V and J genes are TRBV24-1 and TRBJ2-5; 8 bases map to TRBD1. The source of this sequence is a woman older than 75 with acute or convalescent COVID-19. The source material was peripheral blood. DNA for the CDR3: TGTGCCACCAGTGACCCCGGGACAGGCAGCCAAGAGACCCAGTACTTC. It codes for CATSDPGTGSQETQYF.